One sample yielded the 25 T cell receptor beta chains listed below, sequenced in a study of blood T cell repertoires in COVID-19. Sequencing used immunoSEQ multiplex PCR; TCRdb keeps in-frame clones, though not all of them. The repertoire includes about 330,000 clones, roughly nine tenths of them detected once, and approximately 18% sits in the top ten. Sequencing used PBMCs or T cells enriched from blood (not recorded which). These receptors came from a woman in her thirties who had recovered from COVID-19.

V usage is TRBV6-1 and J usage is TRBJ1-6; 8 bases match TRBD1. CDR1 and CDR2 from the germline V gene are MNHNS and SASEGT. There are 15 residues in the CDR3. Unmatched junction bases numbered 9, after V lost 0 bases and J lost 14 bases. CDR3 DNA: TGTGCCAGCAGTGAAGCGCCCGGACAGGGCGTCACCCTCCACTTT. Translating it yields CASSEAPGQGVTLHF.

This clone was counted a single time. The gene calls are TRBV27 and TRBJ2-3; TRBD1 aligns across 7 bases. This CDR3 is built from 15 residues. The junction had 8 bases not matched to a gene; V was cut back by 5 bases and J by 3 bases. Germline values: CDR1 MNHEY, CDR2 SMNVEV (reference sequence). The CDR3 sequence: CASSLGQAGTDTQYF. Here the CDR3 DNA reads TGTGCCAGCAGTCTCGGACAGGCAGGAACAGATACGCAGTATTTT.

The rearrangement joins TRBV3-1 (or the pseudogene TRBV3-2) to TRBJ1-2; D not resolved. Germline CDR1 reads LGHDT; CDR2 reads YNNKEL (reference sequence). The CDR3 length is 13 residues. Deletions cut 0 bases from V and 4 bases from J, with 6 bases between. The DNA of the CDR3 is TGTGCCAGCAGCCAAGATGGGCCCTATGGCTACACCTTC. Amino acid sequence: CASSQDGPYGYTF.

The genes are TRBV14 and TRBJ1-4; D is possibly TRBD1 (6 bases). Germline CDR1 is SGHDN and CDR2 is FVKESK. The CDR3 is made up of 20 amino acids. V lost 3 bases, J lost 7 bases, and 30 bases lay in between. The chain's CDR3 is CASSHYQREVPGESGEKLFF. CDR3 nucleotides: TGTGCCAGCAGCCACTACCAGCGCGAGGTTCCAGGGGAGTCCGGTGAAAAACTGTTTTTT.

This chain uses TRBV29-1 with TRBJ1-2, with 7 positions matching TRBD1. V gave up 3 bases and J gave up 3 bases; unmatched junction bases: 13. CDR3 length: 16 residues. CDR1 SQVTM and CDR2 ANQGSEA come from the germline V gene. This CDR3 is CSVDETGLSIDYGYTF. CDR3 bases: TGCAGCGTTGATGAGACAGGGTTATCAATAGACTATGGCTACACCTTC.

The chain links TRBV4-1 to TRBJ1-2; D remains ambiguous. The CDR3 runs 12 residues. Trimming shortened V by 0 bases and J by 10 bases, and 9 bases separated the two germline ends. The germline V gene encodes CDR1 MGHRA and CDR2 YSYEKL. The DNA of the CDR3 is TGCGCCAGCAGCCAAGATGAACAAATCTACACCTTC. Translated, it gives CASSQDEQIYTF.

The chain links TRBV18 to TRBJ1-1, with 7 nucleotides matching TRBD1. Germline-derived CDR1 and CDR2 are KGHSH and LQKENI. CDR3 length equals 16 residues. Germline trimming cut 3 bases from V and 0 bases from J; bases unmatched to any gene: 7. The CDR3 sequence: CASSPRRDSMNTEAFF. DNA of the CDR3: TGTGCCAGCTCACCGAGGCGGGACAGTATGAACACTGAAGCTTTCTTT.

This chain joins TRBV28 and TRBJ1-3; TRBD1 aligns across 8 bases. Germline lookup yields CDR1 MDHEN and CDR2 SYDVKM. The CDR3 is 16 amino acids. With V trimmed by 5 bases and J by 0 bases, 6 bases remained unmatched. CDR3 region: CASSPGQGFSGNTIYF. In DNA form, the CDR3 reads TGTGCCAGCAGTCCTGGACAGGGATTCTCTGGAAACACCATATATTTT.

The CDR3 bases are TGCGCCAGCAGCTTGGAAGGGGAGCCAGGGGACTATGGCTACACCTTC. Translation gives CASSLEGEPGDYGYTF. The chain carries TRBV5-1 and TRBJ1-2; tentatively, D is TRBD1 (6 bases). The germline CDR1 and CDR2 sequences are SGHRS and YFSETQ. V dropped 0 bases and J dropped 3 bases, with 15 bases sitting between them. The length of the CDR3 is 16 residues.

This clone was seen many times. The V gene is TRBV5-4, the J gene TRBJ1-6; D might be TRBD1 (5 bases). The germline gives CDR1 SGHNT, CDR2 YYREEE (reference sequence). The CDR3 has 14 amino acids. V was clipped by 0 bases and J by 6 bases, with 7 bases between them. The chain's CDR3 is CASSLDGGNSPLHF. Here the CDR3 DNA reads TGTGCCAGCAGCTTGGACGGGGGTAATTCACCCCTCCACTTT.

The J gene is TRBJ1-2, the V gene TRBV5-1; D not resolved. Trimming removed 4 bases at V and 2 bases at J, with 15 bases between. This CDR3 has 15 residues. Germline assignment: CDR1 SGHRS and CDR2 YFSETQ. DNA of the CDR3: TGCGCCAGCAGCACCGGACTCCAATTAAACTATGGCTACACCTTC. It translates to CASSTGLQLNYGYTF.

The chain has TRBV20-1 and TRBJ2-5, with a possible D match to TRBD1 (5 bases). The CDR3 has 10 residues. Trimming cost V 4 bases and J 5 bases, with 5 bases left between them. CDR1 and CDR2 (germline): DFQATT, SNEGSKA (reference sequence). The CDR3 nucleotides are TGCAGTGCTAAGGGGGAGACCCAGTACTTC. Its protein is CSAKGETQYF.

The chain employs TRBV7-2 and TRBJ1-3; 9 nucleotides line up with TRBD1. The CDR3 runs to 16 residues. Per germline, CDR1 SGHTA and CDR2 FQGNSA. V gave up 5 bases and J gave up 0 bases; unmatched junction bases: 5. The DNA of the CDR3 is TGTGCCAGCAGCCCCCGACAGGGGGGCTCTGGAAACACCATATATTTT. Amino acid sequence: CASSPRQGGSGNTIYF.

The J gene is TRBJ2-2, the V gene TRBV13; D perhaps matches TRBD2 (7 bases). From germline, CDR1 is PRHDT and CDR2 FYEKMQ (reference sequence). Trimming left V 5 bases short and J 3 bases short, with 16 bases between. There are 16 residues in the CDR3. The CDR3 protein is CASSPPRGAYTGELFF. The DNA for the CDR3 is TGTGCCAGCAGCCCTCCACGGGGGGCCTACACCGGGGAGCTGTTTTTT. Combining the CDR3 with reference TRBV13 and TRBJ2-2 gives the whole variable domain AAGVIQSPRHLIKEKRETATLKCYPIPRHDTVYWYQQGPGQDPQFLISFYEKMQSDKGSIPDRFSAQQFSDYHSELNMSSLELGDSALYFCASSPPRGAYTGELFFGEGSRLTVL.

The chain couples TRBV5-1 to TRBJ2-7, with TRBD1 identical over 8 bases. CDR3 length equals 15 residues. Germline CDR1 and CDR2: SGHRS and YFSETQ. With 4 bases clipped from V and 3 bases from J, the junction kept 9 bases outside the gene matches. CDR3 sequence: CASSPEQGAYYEQYF. In DNA, the CDR3 is TGCGCCAGCAGCCCTGAGCAGGGGGCTTACTACGAGCAGTACTTC.

This rearrangement joins TRBV29-1 to TRBJ1-1; the D gene is possibly TRBD1 (5 bases). Germline CDR1 SQVTM, CDR2 ANQGSEA. This CDR3 has 13 amino acids. V was clipped by 3 bases and J by 4 bases, with 12 bases between them. CDR3 protein: CSVDGGGGTEAFF. The CDR3 bases are TGCAGCGTTGACGGTGGGGGAGGCACTGAAGCTTTCTTT.

The V gene is TRBV2, the J gene TRBJ1-1, with a weak D call TRBD1 (5 bases). V was shortened by 8 bases and J by 4 bases, with 8 bases between the two germline ends. CDR1 and CDR2 (germline): SNHLY, FYNNEI. This CDR3 has 11 amino acids. The chain's CDR3 is CASRGGTEAFF. The CDR3 nucleotides are TGTGCCAGCCGCGGGGGCACTGAAGCTTTCTTT.

This chain connects TRBV12-3 or TRBV12-4 to TRBJ1-2; TRBD1 is a possible D gene (5 bases). The V and J ends lost 7 bases and 8 bases respectively, with 14 bases between them. This CDR3 has 12 amino acids. The CDR3 here is CASTPRVGGYTF. The DNA for the CDR3 is TGTGCCAGCACTCCCAGGGTCGGGGGCTACACCTTC.

This chain connects TRBV28 to TRBJ1-1, with TRBD1 identical over 8 bases. Germline CDR1 and CDR2: MDHEN and SYDVKM. After removal of 1 base from V and 2 bases from J, the junction contained 9 bases not matched to a gene. This CDR3 has 17 residues. The CDR3 region has the DNA TGTGCCAGCAGTTTATTAGGGTGGACAGGGCCTAACACTGAAGCTTTCTTT. As protein: CASSLLGWTGPNTEAFF.

This clone was recorded only once. The rearrangement joins TRBV7-8 to TRBJ2-7, with 10 bases identical to TRBD2. From germline, CDR1 is SGHVS and CDR2 FQNEAQ. With V trimmed by 4 bases and J by 5 bases, 8 bases remained unmatched. This CDR3 has 15 residues. The CDR3 here is CASSSPGLALHEQYF. The CDR3, as DNA: TGTGCCAGCAGCTCCCCGGGACTAGCGTTGCACGAGCAGTACTTC.

The CDR3 nucleotides read TGTGCCAGCAGTTTAGGGACAGGGAGAAGTGGCTACACCTTC. Amino acid sequence: CASSLGTGRSGYTF. This sequence joins TRBV28 and TRBJ1-2, with TRBD1 matching 9 bases. This CDR3 region has 14 residues. Per germline, CDR1 MDHEN and CDR2 SYDVKM. The ends lost 2 bases at V and 7 bases at J; junction bases unmatched: 5.

The chain couples TRBV5-1 to TRBJ2-5, with 9 bases identical to TRBD2. The CDR3 runs 13 residues. With 4 bases clipped from V and 3 bases from J, the junction kept 1 base outside the gene matches. Germline V gene sequence: CDR1 SGHRS, CDR2 YFSETQ. The CDR3 is CASSRLAEETQYF. The CDR3 nucleotides are TGCGCCAGCAGCAGACTAGCGGAAGAGACCCAGTACTTC.

CDR3 nucleotides: TGCGCCAGCAGCCCATCCGGGACAGTTGAAGCTTTCTTT. It is translated as CASSPSGTVEAFF. The gene calls are TRBV5-1 and TRBJ1-1; 7 nucleotides line up with TRBD1. Germline lookup yields CDR1 SGHRS and CDR2 YFSETQ. This CDR3 contains 13 residues. V shed 4 bases, J shed 7 bases, and the junction held 7 bases outside the gene matches.

This chain joins TRBV4-1 and TRBJ1-4; TRBD1 matches 7 bases. The CDR3 has 17 amino acids. Trimming removed 0 bases from V and 4 bases from J; junction bases left unmatched: 8. Looked up from germline, CDR1 is MGHRA and CDR2 is YSYEKL. DNA for the CDR3: TGCGCCAGCAGCCAAGATTTCACGGGACAGCTTAATGAAAAACTGTTTTTT. Residues: CASSQDFTGQLNEKLFF.

The V gene is TRBV2, the J gene TRBJ1-5; 12 bases map to TRBD1. CDR1 is SNHLY and CDR2 is FYNNEI in the germline V gene. The V and J ends lost 3 bases and 7 bases, in that order; junction bases with no gene match: 4. The CDR3 length is 15 residues. This CDR3 reads CASSDGTGGLQPQHF. The CDR3 nucleotides read TGTGCCAGCAGTGATGGGACAGGGGGCCTACAGCCCCAGCATTTT.